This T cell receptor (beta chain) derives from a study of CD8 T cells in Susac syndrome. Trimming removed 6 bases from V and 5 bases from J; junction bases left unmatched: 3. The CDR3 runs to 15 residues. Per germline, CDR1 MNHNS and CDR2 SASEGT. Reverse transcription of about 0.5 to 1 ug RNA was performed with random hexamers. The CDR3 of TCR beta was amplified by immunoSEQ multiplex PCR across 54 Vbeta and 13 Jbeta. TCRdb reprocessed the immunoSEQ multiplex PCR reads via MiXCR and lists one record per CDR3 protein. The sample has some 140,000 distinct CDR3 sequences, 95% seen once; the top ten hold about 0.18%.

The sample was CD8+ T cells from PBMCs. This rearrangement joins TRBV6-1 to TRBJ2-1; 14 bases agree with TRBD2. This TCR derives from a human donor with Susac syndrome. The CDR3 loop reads CASRGLAGDDNEQFF. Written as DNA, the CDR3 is TGTGCCAGCAGGGGACTAGCGGGAGACGACAATGAGCAGTTCTTC.